The next 18 T cell receptor beta chains were all read from a single sample in a study of CXCR3-negative and CXCR3-positive naive CD8 T cells. Study results and caveats: More hydrophobic TRB CDR3s were found in CXCR3-positive naive cells than in CXCR3-negative naive cells.

Their cognate antigens are unknown. UMI labels and 5' RACE were used to prepare the TRB cDNA libraries. For each CDR3 protein, TCRdb gives one entry from its re-call of the 5' RACE reads, without DNA. The sample data list about 120,000 distinct CDR3 sequences. The sequenced sample was naive CXCR3+ CD8+ T cells from blood. Subset specified: CD45RO-CCR7+CD27+CD95- naive CD8+ T cells expressing CXCR3 (TNR3+). The receptors derive from a human donor in good health. Some clones in this sample may be carry-over from other donors' samples.

The CDR3 reads CSVLDRVNSYNEQFF. This sequence joins TRBV29-1 and TRBJ2-1; there is no DNA to check the TCRdb D call of TRBD1. This CDR3 has 15 amino acids. From germline, CDR1 is SQVTM and CDR2 ANQGSEA.

The rearrangement joins TRBV6-6 to TRBJ1-6; TCRdb proposes TRBD1, but this gene call is untestable without DNA. The CDR3 consists of 19 residues. Germline V gene sequence: CDR1 MNHNY, CDR2 SVGAGI (reference sequence). This chain's CDR3 is CASSSPPMNRLTYNSPLHF.

The rearrangement joins TRBV7-9 to TRBJ1-1. Germline CDR1 is SEHNR and CDR2 is FQNEAQ (reference sequence). The CDR3 totals 15 residues. CDR3 in amino acids: CASSLGTGMNTEAFF.

The chain employs TRBV7-2 and TRBJ1-5; the D call of TRBD1 rests on TCRdb alone, since no DNA is present to check it. The CDR3 extends over 16 amino acids. Per the germline V gene, CDR1 is SGHTA and CDR2 is FQGNSA. CDR3 sequence: CASSSETVNSNQPQHF.

The V call is TRBV29-1, the J call TRBJ1-1. Germline CDR1 and CDR2: SQVTM and ANQGSEA. The CDR3 has 13 amino acids. The CDR3 sequence: CSVDEGIRAEAFF.

J is TRBJ2-5 and V is TRBV4-1; TCRdb returns TRBD1, unconfirmable since there is no DNA. This CDR3 contains 15 residues. Per germline, CDR1 MGHRA and CDR2 YSYEKL. The CDR3 here is CASSQEASRGETQYF.

The chain joins TRBV28 to TRBJ2-7. The germline CDR1 and CDR2 sequences are MDHEN and SYDVKM. The CDR3 runs 12 residues. This CDR3 reads CASTGSAYEQYF.

The chain uses TRBV3-1 and TRBJ2-1; checking the TCRdb D call of TRBD2 is not possible without DNA. Germline V gene lookup returns CDR1 LGHDT and CDR2 YNNKEL (reference sequence). The CDR3 is 15 amino acids. The CDR3 reads CASSQLASGGIEQFF.

The rearrangement joins TRBV5-1 to TRBJ2-2; TCRdb's D gene call, TRBD2, goes unchecked for lack of DNA. The CDR3 is 15 residues long. Germline assignment: CDR1 SGHRS and CDR2 YFSETQ. The CDR3 region is CASSNPSLNTGELFF.

The chain has TRBV11-2 and TRBJ2-5; the D call of TRBD1 rests on TCRdb alone, since no DNA is present to check it. CDR3 length equals 13 residues. CDR1 is SGHAT, CDR2 FQNNGV, per germline. The CDR3 protein is CASSPPLGETQYF. Based on the CDR3 plus reference TRBV11-2 and TRBJ2-5, the full variable domain is EAGVAQSPRYKIIEKRQSVAFWCNPISGHATLYWYQQILGQGPKLLIQFQNNGVVDDSQLPKDRFSAERLKGVDSTLKIQPAKLEDSAVYLCASSPPLGETQYFGPGTRLLVL.

The rearrangement links TRBV2 to TRBJ1-5; TCRdb picks TRBD1, but there is no DNA to check that call. This CDR3 contains 15 residues. The germline V gene encodes CDR1 SNHLY and CDR2 FYNNEI. This CDR3 is CASSPRGFGNQPQHF.

V and J are TRBV7-6 and TRBJ2-3; TCRdb returns TRBD1, unconfirmable since there is no DNA. Looked up from germline, CDR1 is SGHVS and CDR2 is FNYEAQ. The CDR3 is 18 amino acids. This CDR3 is CASSLAVTGVASTDTQYF.

The J gene is TRBJ1-2, the V gene TRBV28; the TRBD1 assignment by TCRdb is unverifiable without DNA. Per germline, CDR1 MDHEN and CDR2 SYDVKM. CDR3 size: 13 residues. CDR3 amino acids: CASSKTGIRGYTF.

J is TRBJ1-6 and V is TRBV15; the TCRdb D gene call, TRBD1, has no DNA to confirm it. CDR1 is LNHNV and CDR2 is YYDKDF in the germline V gene (reference sequence). This CDR3 spans 16 amino acids. CDR3 in amino acids: CATSRGGDSSDSPLHF.

The chain couples TRBV4-1 to TRBJ2-7; TCRdb calls TRBD1, which cannot be checked without DNA. The CDR3 is 14 residues long. CDR1 and CDR2 (germline): MGHRA, YSYEKL. The CDR3 loop reads CASRRQGAEYEQYF.

The chain carries TRBV5-1 and TRBJ2-7; TCRdb proposes TRBD2, but this gene call is untestable without DNA. The CDR3 has 18 amino acids. Germline lookup yields CDR1 SGHRS and CDR2 YFSETQ. The CDR3 here is CASSFFPSGRALSYEQYF.

The rearrangement joins TRBV28 to TRBJ1-1. This CDR3 is built from 13 residues. Germline assignment: CDR1 MDHEN and CDR2 SYDVKM. CDR3 protein: CASTLQANTEAFF.

V and J are TRBV28 and TRBJ1-5; TCRdb's D call of TRBD1 is untestable without DNA. The CDR3 sequence is 13 residues long. Germline assignment: CDR1 MDHEN and CDR2 SYDVKM. The CDR3 region is CASSDRGSQPQHF.